This TCR beta chain originates from a study of shared clonotypes between healthy human individuals. Germline V lookup: CDR1 MDHEN, CDR2 SYDVKM. Trimming took off 2 bases at V and 3 bases at J, with 16 bases between the two ends. This CDR3 is 16 amino acids long. Findings and caveats of the study: It was observed that approximately 5% of naive CD4 clonotypes were shared across a few donors. The sole specimen, blood, was sampled, and tissue repertoires likely differ.

Concerning this clone itself: Antigen specificity is unknown.

TCRdb keeps only in-frame clones here, not all; method: immunoSEQ multiplex PCR. The sample has 2 million to 2.5 million clones; 92% are singletons. The V gene is TRBV28, the J gene TRBJ1-1; unclear D gene. Sample: naive CD4+ T cells from PBMCs. The subset denotes: CD45RA+ positively selected. This TCR came from a man between 18 and 29 years old in good health. Some clones in this sample may be carry-over from other donors' samples. The chain's CDR3 is CASSLSVADSHTEAFF. CDR3 bases: TGTGCCAGCAGTTTAAGCGTGGCCGATTCCCACACTGAAGCTTTCTTT.